The next 16 T cell receptor beta chains were all read from a single sample in a study of blood T cell repertoires in COVID-19. Method: immunoSEQ multiplex PCR; TCRdb's copy keeps in-frame clones and lacks some. The sample includes roughly 250,000 clones, 82% of them seen just once. Material for sequencing was peripheral blood. These receptors all come from an elderly woman with active or convalescent COVID-19.

The chain carries TRBV5-5 and TRBJ1-6, with D possibly matching TRBD1 (5 bases). V shed 1 base and J shed 9 bases, with 8 bases lying between them. The CDR3 contains 13 residues. Germline CDR1 is SGHKS and CDR2 is YYEKEE (reference sequence). CDR3 DNA: TGTGCCAGCAGCTTGCGGGGGGGTTCACCCCTCCACTTT. This translates into CASSLRGGSPLHF.

V is TRBV18 and J is TRBJ1-4; D is unresolved. Trimming stripped 5 bases from V and 2 bases from J, with 9 bases between. Looked up from germline, CDR1 is KGHSH and CDR2 is LQKENI. CDR3 length: 14 residues. The DNA of the CDR3 is TGTGCCAGCTCAATACAGTCTACTAATGAAAAACTGTTTTTT. It yields the protein CASSIQSTNEKLFF.

The rearrangement uses TRBV18 and TRBJ1-5; tentatively, D is TRBD1 (6 bases). V shed 6 bases and J shed 4 bases, with 10 bases lying between them. The CDR3 covers 13 residues. CDR1 and CDR2 from the germline V gene are KGHSH and LQKENI. CDR3 protein: CASSNTGNQPQHF. The DNA of the CDR3 is TGTGCCAGCTCCAATACAGGGAATCAGCCCCAGCATTTT.

The chain recombines TRBV10-1 with TRBJ1-4; TRBD1 aligns across 8 bases. The CDR3 runs 14 residues. Germline V lookup: CDR1 WNHNN, CDR2 SYGVQD (reference sequence). The V gene end was trimmed by 8 bases and the J gene end by 8 bases; junction bases not matched to a gene: 10. The CDR3 region has the DNA TGCGCCAGCCAAGCAGGGACAGGAGACGAAAAACTGTTTTTT. It encodes CASQAGTGDEKLFF.

The genes are TRBV19 and TRBJ1-2; D is possibly TRBD1 (6 bases). This CDR3 has 11 amino acids. Trimming took off 8 bases at V and 8 bases at J, with 12 bases between the two ends. Germline lookup yields CDR1 LNHDA and CDR2 SQIVND (reference sequence). CDR3 amino acids: CASRSGVGYTF. The CDR3 DNA is TGTGCCAGTCGTTCAGGGGTCGGCTACACCTTC.

The chain couples TRBV27 to TRBJ1-4; 7 nucleotides match TRBD1. CDR1 is MNHEY and CDR2 is SMNVEV in the germline V gene (reference sequence). Trimming cost V 6 bases and J 0 bases; bases outside gene matches: 7. CDR3 length: 16 amino acids. CDR3 sequence: CASSADRVATNEKLFF. DNA for the CDR3: TGTGCCAGCAGCGCCGACAGGGTCGCAACTAATGAAAAACTGTTTTTT.

The gene calls are TRBV28 and TRBJ1-5; TRBD1 agrees at 10 bases. CDR3 length: 19 residues. Trimming took 4 bases from V and 3 from J; bases not matched to a gene: 15. CDR1 MDHEN and CDR2 SYDVKM come from the germline V gene. The CDR3 protein is CASSSPYWDRGVNNQPQHF. CDR3 DNA: TGTGCCAGCAGTTCGCCGTACTGGGACAGGGGAGTCAACAATCAGCCCCAGCATTTT.

V is TRBV28 and J is TRBJ1-1; D remains unclear. The CDR3 covers 13 residues. CDR1 is MDHEN and CDR2 is SYDVKM in the germline V gene. V was shortened by 3 bases and J by 1 base, with 6 bases between the two germline ends. The CDR3 sequence: CASSLAKNTEAFF. The CDR3 region has the DNA TGTGCCAGCAGTTTGGCCAAGAACACTGAAGCTTTCTTT.

This chain links TRBV9 with TRBJ2-5; 8 nucleotides match TRBD2. Losses at the gene ends were 3 bases for V and 5 bases for J; bases not matched to a gene: 6. Germline V gene sequence: CDR1 SGDLS, CDR2 YYNGEE. CDR3 size: 14 residues. CDR3 region: CASSARGGRETQYF. The CDR3 DNA reads TGTGCCAGCAGCGCTCGGGGGGGCCGGGAGACCCAGTACTTC. The variable domain in full, with the rest retrieved from reference TRBV9 and TRBJ2-5, is DSGVTQTPKHLITATGQRVTLRCSPRSGDLSVYWYQQSLDQGLQFLIQYYNGEERAKGNILERFSAQQFPDLHSELNLSSLELGDSALYFCASSARGGRETQYFGPGTRLLVL.

The chain is built from TRBV18 and TRBJ1-1; D gene ambiguous. The V end lost 4 bases, the J end lost 11 bases, and 11 bases lay between the germline ends. The germline V gene has CDR1 KGHSH and CDR2 LQKENI. The CDR3 extends over 11 amino acids. The CDR3 is CASSQLGVAFF. As DNA, the CDR3 is TGTGCCAGCTCACAACTGGGCGTGGCTTTCTTT.

The V and J genes are TRBV7-6 and TRBJ2-1, with 8 positions matching TRBD1. The length of the CDR3 is 15 residues. V lost 4 bases to trimming and J lost 8 bases; unmatched junction nucleotides: 10. Looked up from germline, CDR1 is SGHVS and CDR2 is FNYEAQ. The CDR3 is CASSSGQGKLDEQFF. CDR3 bases: TGTGCCAGCAGCTCCGGACAGGGAAAGTTGGATGAGCAGTTCTTC.

The chain employs TRBV11-3 and TRBJ2-5, with 11 bases lining up with TRBD1. Looked up from germline, CDR1 is SGHNT and CDR2 is YENEEA. The ends lost 3 bases at V and 1 base at J; junction bases unmatched: 1. The CDR3 loop spans 15 amino acids. The CDR3 coding sequence is TGTGCCAGCAGCTTGGGGACAGGGGGCCAAGAGACCCAGTACTTC. This encodes CASSLGTGGQETQYF.

This clone was seen once. The chain couples TRBV5-1 to TRBJ1-4, with 8 positions matching TRBD1. Germline V gene lookup returns CDR1 SGHRS and CDR2 YFSETQ. Trimming took 2 bases from V and 0 from J; bases not matched to a gene: 3. The CDR3 runs to 16 residues. DNA for the CDR3: TGCGCCAGCAGCTTTGGGACAGGCACAACTAATGAAAAACTGTTTTTT. Protein sequence: CASSFGTGTTNEKLFF.

The rearrangement uses TRBV5-6 and TRBJ1-4; D is perhaps TRBD1 (6 bases). CDR1 and CDR2 (germline): SGHDT, YYEEEE. V dropped 4 bases and J dropped 3 bases, with 10 bases sitting between them. The CDR3 is 14 amino acids. CDR3 bases: TGTGCCAGCAGCGCCAGGGGTTCTAATGAAAAACTGTTTTTT. Translated, it gives CASSARGSNEKLFF.

The chain combines TRBV4-1 with TRBJ2-1; tentative D call: TRBD1 (6 bases). The length of the CDR3 is 16 residues. V was shortened by 0 bases and J by 0 bases, with 9 bases between the two germline ends. Germline V lookup: CDR1 MGHRA, CDR2 YSYEKL. This CDR3 reads CASSQEGALSYNEQFF. The CDR3 DNA reads TGCGCCAGCAGCCAAGAGGGGGCACTCTCCTACAATGAGCAGTTCTTC.

The V gene is TRBV4-1, the J gene TRBJ2-7; 13 bases map to TRBD2. The CDR3 loop spans 17 amino acids. V gave up 1 base and J gave up 5 bases; unmatched junction bases: 8. CDR1 is MGHRA, CDR2 YSYEKL, per germline. CDR3 nucleotide sequence: TGCGCCAGCAGCCAAGTCGGTAGTGGACTAGCGGGAGACGAGCAGTACTTC. Its translation is CASSQVGSGLAGDEQYF.